The source of this TCR beta chain is a study of T cell changes during pregnancy in multiple sclerosis. Deletions cut 6 bases from V and 2 bases from J, with 14 bases between. Germline CDR1 reads LNHDA; CDR2 reads SQIVND (reference sequence). The CDR3 runs 14 residues. The assay was immunoSEQ multiplex PCR, and TCRdb's table has in-frame clones only and misses some. Of about 40,000 clones detected, around 90% appear once; the ten largest clones hold 1.2%. The sample here was peripheral blood, taken before pregnancy. The chain couples TRBV19 to TRBJ2-7, with D possibly TRBD2 on 6 matching bases. The TCR was taken from a female donor with multiple sclerosis, enrolled in a pregnancy study. The CDR3, as DNA: TGTGCCAGTAGCGGCGGAGGGCTTACCTACGAGCAGTACTTC. Its translation: CASSGGGLTYEQYF. Complete variable domain (other parts from reference TRBV19 and TRBJ2-7): DGGITQSPKYLFRKEGQNVTLSCEQNLNHDAMYWYRQDPGQGLRLIYYSQIVNDFQKGDIAEGYSVSREKKESFPLTVTSAQKNPTAFYLCASSGGGLTYEQYFGPGTRLTVT.